This T cell receptor beta chain is drawn from a study of blood T cell repertoires in COVID-19. The sample holds one count of this clone. With 1 base removed from V and 0 bases from J, the gap between germline ends came to 13 bases. In germline, CDR1 is LNHDA, CDR2 SQIVND (reference sequence). The CDR3 contains 17 residues. In the authors' workflow: Estimation of nucleated cell counts relied on the amplification of reference gene primers. Data came from immunoSEQ multiplex PCR; TCRdb stores just in-frame clones and leaves some out. V, J and clone size were drawn from that table, and D and trimming were deduced from the DNA. The sample lists about 49,000 clones; 70% to 90% were seen once.

Sequenced sample: peripheral blood. The chain couples TRBV19 to TRBJ1-5, with D possibly TRBD1 on 6 matching bases. The TCR comes from a man older than 75 with acute or convalescent COVID-19. The CDR3 loop reads CASSIVTGPHSNQPQHF. The CDR3 DNA reads TGTGCCAGTAGTATAGTTACAGGGCCCCATAGCAATCAGCCCCAGCATTTT.